This entry lists 3 T cell receptor beta chains sequenced from one sample in a study of monozygotic twins with inflammatory bowel disease. TCRdb reprocessed the 5' RACE reads and reports one entry per CDR3 protein, with no DNA. This sample's clone table lists some 330,000 distinct CDR3 sequences. Sequenced input: blood. These receptors originate from a human donor with ulcerative colitis or Crohn's disease, or a healthy co-twin of an affected twin (not recorded which).

The rearrangement uses TRBV5-1 and TRBJ1-3. This CDR3 has 14 residues. In germline, CDR1 is SGHRS, CDR2 YFSETQ. The CDR3 sequence: CASSLEGSGNTIYF.

The genes are TRBV7-2 and TRBJ1-1. The CDR3 is 12 residues long. The germline V gene has CDR1 SGHTA and CDR2 FQGNSA. CDR3 amino acids: CASSPFRTEAFF.

This sequence joins TRBV30 and TRBJ2-1; TCRdb selects TRBD1, and the lack of DNA leaves this call unchecked. This CDR3 region has 15 residues. Germline CDR1 GTSNPN, CDR2 SVGIG (reference sequence). CDR3: CAWKDGYPAYNEQFF. Looking up the rest from reference TRBV30 and TRBJ2-1 gives the full variable domain: SQTIHQWPATLVQPVGSPLSLECTVEGTSNPNLYWYRQAAGRGLQLLFYSVGIGQISSEVPQNLSASRPQDRQFILSSKKLLLSDSGFYLCAWKDGYPAYNEQFFGPGTRLTVL.